The T cell receptor beta chain described here comes from a study (dated by TCRdb to the mid-2010s). About the full investigation: The study investigated the origins of HIV persistence in individuals who naturally controlled HIV infection.

In regard to this clonotype: Its specific antigen is unknown. One base away there is no much larger clone; base qualities are not given.

Libraries were built with 5' RACE. Sequencing used an Illumina HiSeq 2000. TCRdb trimmed the raw reads at Q25, called clones with MiXCR and kept productive beta chains. Each entry merges the rows of one CDR3 protein and shows their most common DNA and genes. In all, the sample holds fewer than 550 distinct CDR3 sequences, and around 20% of those were seen once. The biggest ten clones account for 22% of the sample. The germline ends are 14 bases apart after V is trimmed by 6 bases and J by 3 bases. Including cysteine and phenylalanine, the CDR3 has 14 amino acids. The only DNA kept is the CDR3, 42 bases in frame from the first base. The germline V gene yields MNHEY for CDR1 and SVGAGI for CDR2.

The V gene is TRBV6-5 and the J gene is TRBJ1-1, with TRBD1 as a weak D call on 5 bases. The origin of this receptor is a male donor with HIV. The sample was central memory T cells from blood PBMCs. The cell subset or site label here, explained by the study, means: central memory CD4+ T cells. The CDR3 protein: CASSPHPTDTEAFF. The nucleotide sequence reads TGTGCCAGCAGCCCCCACCCGACAGACACTGAAGCTTTCTTT.